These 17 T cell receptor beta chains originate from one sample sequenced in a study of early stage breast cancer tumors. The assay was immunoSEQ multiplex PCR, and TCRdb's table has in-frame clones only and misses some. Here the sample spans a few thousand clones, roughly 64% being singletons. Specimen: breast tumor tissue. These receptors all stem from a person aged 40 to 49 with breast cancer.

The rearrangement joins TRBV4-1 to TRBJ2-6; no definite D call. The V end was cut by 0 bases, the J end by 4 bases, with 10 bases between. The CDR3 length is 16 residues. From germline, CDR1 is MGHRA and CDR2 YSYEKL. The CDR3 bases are TGCGCCAGCAGCCAAGATAGGACGGCGGGGGCCAACGTCCTGACTTTC. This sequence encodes CASSQDRTAGANVLTF.

CDR3 sequence reads: CASSFLDRAQETQYF. Written as DNA, the CDR3 is TGTGCCAGCAGCTTCCTCGACAGGGCTCAAGAGACCCAGTACTTC. V usage is TRBV5-4 and J usage is TRBJ2-5; TRBD1 matches 7 bases. The CDR3 is 15 residues long. The J segment lost 2 bases and the V segment lost 2 bases, leaving 6 bases of the junction unmatched. CDR1 is SGHNT, CDR2 YYREEE, per germline (reference sequence).

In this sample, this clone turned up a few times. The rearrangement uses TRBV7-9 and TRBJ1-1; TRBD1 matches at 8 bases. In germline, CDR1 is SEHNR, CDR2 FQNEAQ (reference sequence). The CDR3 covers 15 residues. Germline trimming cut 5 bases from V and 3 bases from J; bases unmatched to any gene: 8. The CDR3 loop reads CASSTPGGMDTEAFF. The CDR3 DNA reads TGTGCCAGCAGCACCCCAGGGGGCATGGACACTGAAGCTTTCTTT.

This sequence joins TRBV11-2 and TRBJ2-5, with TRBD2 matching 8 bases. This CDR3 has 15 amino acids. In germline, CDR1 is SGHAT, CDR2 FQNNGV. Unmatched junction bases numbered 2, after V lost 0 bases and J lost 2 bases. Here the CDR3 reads CASSLETSVQETQYF. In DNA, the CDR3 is TGTGCCAGCAGCTTAGAGACTAGCGTGCAAGAGACCCAGTACTTC.

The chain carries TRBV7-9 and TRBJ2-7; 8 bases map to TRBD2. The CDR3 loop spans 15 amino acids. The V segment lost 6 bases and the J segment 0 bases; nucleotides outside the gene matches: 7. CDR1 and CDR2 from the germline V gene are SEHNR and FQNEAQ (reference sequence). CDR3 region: CASRVSGDSSYEQYF. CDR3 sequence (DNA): TGTGCCAGCAGAGTTAGCGGGGATAGCTCCTACGAGCAGTACTTC. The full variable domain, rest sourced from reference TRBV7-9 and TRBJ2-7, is DTGVSQNPRHKITKRGQNVTFRCDPISEHNRLYWYRQTLGQGPEFLTYFQNEAQLEKSRLLSDRFSAERPKGSFSTLEIQRTEQGDSAMYLCASRVSGDSSYEQYFGPGTRLTVT.

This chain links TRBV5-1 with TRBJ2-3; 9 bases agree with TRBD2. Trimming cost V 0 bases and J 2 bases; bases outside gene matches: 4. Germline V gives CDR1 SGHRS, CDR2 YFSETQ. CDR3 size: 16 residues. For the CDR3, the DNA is TGCGCCAGCAGCTTGGAGGCGGGAGGGTACACAGATACGCAGTATTTT. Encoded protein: CASSLEAGGYTDTQYF.

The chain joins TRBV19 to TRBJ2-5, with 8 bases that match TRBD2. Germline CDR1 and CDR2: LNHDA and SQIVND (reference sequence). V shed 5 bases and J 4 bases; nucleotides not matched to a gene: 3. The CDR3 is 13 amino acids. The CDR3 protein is CASSLAGGETQYF. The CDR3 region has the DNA TGTGCCAGTAGTCTTGCGGGGGGAGAGACCCAGTACTTC.

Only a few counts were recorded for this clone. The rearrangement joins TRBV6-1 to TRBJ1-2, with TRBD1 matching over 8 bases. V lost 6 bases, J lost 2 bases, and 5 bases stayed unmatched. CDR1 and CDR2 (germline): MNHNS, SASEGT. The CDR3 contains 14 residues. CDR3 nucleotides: TGTGCCAGCAGGACCCAGGGGGCAAACTATGGCTACACCTTC. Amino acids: CASRTQGANYGYTF.

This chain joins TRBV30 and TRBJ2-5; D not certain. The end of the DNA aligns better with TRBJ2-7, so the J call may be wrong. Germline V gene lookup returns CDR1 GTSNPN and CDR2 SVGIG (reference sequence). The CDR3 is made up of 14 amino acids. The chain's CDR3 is CAWSVPPGVNEQYF. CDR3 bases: TGTGCCTGGAGTGTACCTCCTGGGGTGAACGAGCAGTACTTC.

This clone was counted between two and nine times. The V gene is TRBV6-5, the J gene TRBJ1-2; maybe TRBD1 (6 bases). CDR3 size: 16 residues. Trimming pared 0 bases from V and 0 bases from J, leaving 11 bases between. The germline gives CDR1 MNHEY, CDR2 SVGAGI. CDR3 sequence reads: CASSYSGQPTNYGYTF. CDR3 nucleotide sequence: TGTGCCAGCAGTTACTCCGGACAGCCAACTAACTATGGCTACACCTTC.

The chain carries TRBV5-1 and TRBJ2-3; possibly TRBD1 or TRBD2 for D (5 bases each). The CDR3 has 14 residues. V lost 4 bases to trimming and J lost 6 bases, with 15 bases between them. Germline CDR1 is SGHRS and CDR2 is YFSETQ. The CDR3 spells CASSPEWGGDTQYF. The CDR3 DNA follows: TGCGCCAGCAGCCCAGAGTGGGGCGGGGATACGCAGTATTTT.

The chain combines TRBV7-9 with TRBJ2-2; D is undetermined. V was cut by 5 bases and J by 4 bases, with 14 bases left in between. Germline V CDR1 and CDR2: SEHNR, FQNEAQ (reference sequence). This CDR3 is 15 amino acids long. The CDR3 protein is CASSTPLEITGELFF. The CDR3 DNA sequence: TGTGCCAGCAGCACCCCGTTGGAGATCACCGGGGAGCTGTTTTTT.

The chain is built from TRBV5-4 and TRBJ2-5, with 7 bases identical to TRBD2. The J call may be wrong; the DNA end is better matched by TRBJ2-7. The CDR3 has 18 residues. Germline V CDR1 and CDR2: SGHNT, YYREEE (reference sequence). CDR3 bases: TGTGCCAGCAGCTTGGTAGGTTTGGGGGAGGGCCGGTCCTACGAGCAGTACTTC. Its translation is CASSLVGLGEGRSYEQYF.

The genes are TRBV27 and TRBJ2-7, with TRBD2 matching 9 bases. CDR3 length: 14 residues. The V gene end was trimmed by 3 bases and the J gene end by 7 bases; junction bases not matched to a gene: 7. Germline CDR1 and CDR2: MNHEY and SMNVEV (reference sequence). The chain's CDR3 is CASSFAGGPREQYF. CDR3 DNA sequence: TGTGCCAGCAGTTTTGCGGGAGGGCCTCGAGAGCAGTACTTC.

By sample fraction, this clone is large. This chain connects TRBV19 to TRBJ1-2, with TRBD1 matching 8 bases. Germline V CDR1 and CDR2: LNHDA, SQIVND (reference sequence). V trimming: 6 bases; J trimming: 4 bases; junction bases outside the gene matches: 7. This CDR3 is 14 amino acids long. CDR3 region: CASSLGGTGYGYTF. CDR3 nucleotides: TGTGCCAGTAGCCTGGGAGGGACAGGCTATGGCTACACCTTC.

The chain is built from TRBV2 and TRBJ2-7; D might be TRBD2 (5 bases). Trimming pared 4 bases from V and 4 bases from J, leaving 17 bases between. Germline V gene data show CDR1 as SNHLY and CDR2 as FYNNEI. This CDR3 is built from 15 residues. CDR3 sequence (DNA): TGTGCCAGCAGTGTGATTCGCCGGACTGCTTACGAGCAGTACTTC. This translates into CASSVIRRTAYEQYF.

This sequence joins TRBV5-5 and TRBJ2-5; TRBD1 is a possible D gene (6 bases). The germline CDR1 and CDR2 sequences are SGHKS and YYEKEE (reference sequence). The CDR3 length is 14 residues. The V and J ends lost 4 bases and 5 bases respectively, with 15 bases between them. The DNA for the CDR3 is TGTGCCAGCAGCGTCGGGGCAGGGGCGGAGACCCAGTACTTC. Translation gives CASSVGAGAETQYF.